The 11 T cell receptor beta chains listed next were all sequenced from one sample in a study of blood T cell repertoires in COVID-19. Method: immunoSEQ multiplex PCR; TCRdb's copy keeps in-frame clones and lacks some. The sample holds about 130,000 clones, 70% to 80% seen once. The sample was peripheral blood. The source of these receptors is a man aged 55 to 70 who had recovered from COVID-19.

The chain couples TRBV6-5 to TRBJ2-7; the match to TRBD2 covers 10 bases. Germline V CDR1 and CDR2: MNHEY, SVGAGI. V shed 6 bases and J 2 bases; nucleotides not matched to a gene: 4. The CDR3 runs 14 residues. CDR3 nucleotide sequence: TGTGCCAGCAGGCAAACTAGCGGGACCTACGAGCAGTACTTC. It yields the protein CASRQTSGTYEQYF.

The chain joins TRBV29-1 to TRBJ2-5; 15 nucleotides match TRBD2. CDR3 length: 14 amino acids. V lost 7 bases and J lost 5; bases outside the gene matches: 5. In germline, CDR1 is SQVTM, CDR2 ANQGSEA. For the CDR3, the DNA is TGCAGCGGATGGACTAGCGGGGGGGTGGAGACCCAGTACTTC. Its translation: CSGWTSGGVETQYF.

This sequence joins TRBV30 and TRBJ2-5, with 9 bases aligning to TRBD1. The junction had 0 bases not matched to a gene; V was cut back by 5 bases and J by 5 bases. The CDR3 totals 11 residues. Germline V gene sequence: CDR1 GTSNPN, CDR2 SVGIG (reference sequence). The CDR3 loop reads CAWDRGETQYF. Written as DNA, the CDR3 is TGTGCCTGGGACAGGGGGGAGACCCAGTACTTC.

The CDR3 reads CASSFVGQGYQETQYF. The CDR3 region has the DNA TGTGCCAGCAGCTTCGTCGGACAGGGTTACCAAGAGACCCAGTACTTC. The genes are TRBV7-2 and TRBJ2-5, with 8 bases matching TRBD1. Germline V CDR1 and CDR2: SGHTA, FQGNSA. The CDR3 extends over 16 amino acids. With V trimmed by 3 bases and J by 0 bases, 6 bases remained unmatched.

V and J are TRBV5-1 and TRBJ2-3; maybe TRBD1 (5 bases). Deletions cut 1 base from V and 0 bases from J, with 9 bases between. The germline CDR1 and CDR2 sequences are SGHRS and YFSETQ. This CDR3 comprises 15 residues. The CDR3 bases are TGCGCCAGCAGCTTGCTACAGGTTAGCACAGATACGCAGTATTTT. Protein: CASSLLQVSTDTQYF.

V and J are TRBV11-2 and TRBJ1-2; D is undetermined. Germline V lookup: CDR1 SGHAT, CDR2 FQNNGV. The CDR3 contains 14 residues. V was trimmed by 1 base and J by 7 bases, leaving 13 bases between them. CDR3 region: CASSLGEGMGGYTF. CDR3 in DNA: TGTGCCAGCAGCTTAGGGGAGGGTATGGGTGGCTACACCTTC.

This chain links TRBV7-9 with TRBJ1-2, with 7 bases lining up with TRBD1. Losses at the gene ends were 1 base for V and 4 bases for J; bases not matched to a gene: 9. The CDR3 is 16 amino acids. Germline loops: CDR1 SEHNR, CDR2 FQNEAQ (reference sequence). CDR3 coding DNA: TGTGCCAGCAGCTTAGGGACCCGGGACAGCCTCTATGGCTACACCTTC. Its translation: CASSLGTRDSLYGYTF.

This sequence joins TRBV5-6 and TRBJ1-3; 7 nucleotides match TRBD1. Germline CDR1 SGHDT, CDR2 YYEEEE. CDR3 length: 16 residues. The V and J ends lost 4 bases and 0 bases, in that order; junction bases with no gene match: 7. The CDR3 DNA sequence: TGTGCCAGCAGCCCCGGACAGGCGAGCTCTGGAAACACCATATATTTT. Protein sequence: CASSPGQASSGNTIYF.

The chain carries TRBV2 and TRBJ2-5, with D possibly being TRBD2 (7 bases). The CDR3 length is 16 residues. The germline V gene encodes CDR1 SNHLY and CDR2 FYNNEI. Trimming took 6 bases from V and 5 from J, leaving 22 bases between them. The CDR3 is CASRPRGAGNLETQYF. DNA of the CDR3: TGTGCCAGCAGGCCCCGGGGGGCGGGGAATCTTGAGACCCAGTACTTC.

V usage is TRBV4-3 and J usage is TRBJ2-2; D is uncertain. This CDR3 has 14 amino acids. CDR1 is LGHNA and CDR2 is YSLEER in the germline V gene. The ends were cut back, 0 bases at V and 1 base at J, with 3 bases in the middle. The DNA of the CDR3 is TGCGCCAGCAGCCAAGACCGGAACACCGGGGAGCTGTTTTTT. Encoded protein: CASSQDRNTGELFF.

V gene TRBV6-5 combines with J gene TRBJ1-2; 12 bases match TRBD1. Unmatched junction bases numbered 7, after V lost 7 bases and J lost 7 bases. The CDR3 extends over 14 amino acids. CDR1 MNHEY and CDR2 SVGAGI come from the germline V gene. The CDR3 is CASTGGTGGAGYTF. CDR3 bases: TGTGCCAGCACCGGGGGGACAGGGGGCGCTGGCTACACCTTC.